The table lists the clone carrying this T cell receptor (beta chain) with a few counts. Its antigen is as yet unknown. This entry is derived from a study of regulatory T cells in long-lasting Graves disease. Whole-study findings and limits: Persistent disease showed a preference for TRBV28, TRBJ1-2 and TRBJ2-5. Newly diagnosed patients had higher TCR diversity than persistent Graves' patients did.

Researchers made TCR beta libraries by using iRepertoire HTBI primers and running Arm-PCR on CDR3 regions. MiXCR, applied by TCRdb to the multiplex PCR reads, yields one record per CDR3 protein. The sample has 530,000 or so distinct CDR3 sequences, more than 15% seen once. Described time point: newly diagnosed GD, antithyroid drugs for less than 3 months. The TCR library used RNA extracted from PBMCs. CDR1 and CDR2 (germline): SGHKS, YYEKEE (reference sequence). V dropped 4 bases and J dropped 8; count of bases not matched to a gene: 13. This CDR3 has 16 residues. The sample also formed part of further work on T cells in Graves' hyperthyroidism and ophthalmopathy. That work contributes: By a 13 V-J model, ophthalmopathy was set apart from stable hyperthyroidism.

This sequence was found in a man between 18 and 29 years old with Graves disease. Here the sequenced sample was peripheral blood mononuclear cells (PBMCs), taken at new diagnosis, from a patient treated with antithyroid drugs. The chain has TRBV5-5 and TRBJ1-4, with 8 nucleotides matching TRBD1. CDR3 region: CASSPLTGTGGEKLFF. As DNA, the CDR3 is TGTGCCAGCAGCCCACTAACCGGGACAGGAGGAGAAAAACTGTTTTTT. Combining the CDR3 with reference TRBV5-5 and TRBJ1-4 gives the whole variable domain DAGVTQSPTHLIKTRGQQVTLRCSPISGHKSVSWYQQVLGQGPQFIFQYYEKEERGRGNFPDRFSARQFPNYSSELNVNALLLGDSALYLCASSPLTGTGGEKLFFGSGTQLSVL.